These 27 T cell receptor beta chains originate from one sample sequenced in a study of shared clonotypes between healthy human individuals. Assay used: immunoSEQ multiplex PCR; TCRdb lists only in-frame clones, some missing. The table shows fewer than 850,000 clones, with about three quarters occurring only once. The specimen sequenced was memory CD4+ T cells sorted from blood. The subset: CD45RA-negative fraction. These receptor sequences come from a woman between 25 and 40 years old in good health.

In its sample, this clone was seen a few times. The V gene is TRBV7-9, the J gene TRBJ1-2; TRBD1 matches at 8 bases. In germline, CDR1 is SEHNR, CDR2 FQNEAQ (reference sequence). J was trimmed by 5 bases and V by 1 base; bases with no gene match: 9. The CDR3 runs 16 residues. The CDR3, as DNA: TGTGCCAGCAGCTTAGGGGGACGACAGGGGCCGTATGGCTACACCTTC. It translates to CASSLGGRQGPYGYTF.

The CDR3 sequence: CASSPGQNSYEQYF. CDR3 coding DNA: TGTGCCAGCAGCCCCGGACAGAACTCCTACGAGCAGTACTTC. V and J are TRBV5-4 and TRBJ2-7; the D gene is possibly TRBD1 (6 bases). V was cut by 4 bases and J by 0 bases, with 11 bases left in between. CDR3 length: 14 residues. From germline, CDR1 is SGHNT and CDR2 YYREEE (reference sequence). The whole variable domain, filled in from reference TRBV5-4 and TRBJ2-7, reads ETGVTQSPTHLIKTRGQQVTLRCSSQSGHNTVSWYQQALGQGPQFIFQYYREEENGRGNFPPRFSGLQFPNYSSELNVNALELDDSALYLCASSPGQNSYEQYFGPGTRLTVT.

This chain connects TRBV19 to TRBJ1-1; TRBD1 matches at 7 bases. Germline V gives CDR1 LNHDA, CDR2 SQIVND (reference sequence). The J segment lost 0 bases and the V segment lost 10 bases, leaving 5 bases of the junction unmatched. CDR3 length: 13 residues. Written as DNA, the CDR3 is TGTGCCACCAGGGGGGCGCTGAACACTGAAGCTTTCTTT. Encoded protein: CATRGALNTEAFF.

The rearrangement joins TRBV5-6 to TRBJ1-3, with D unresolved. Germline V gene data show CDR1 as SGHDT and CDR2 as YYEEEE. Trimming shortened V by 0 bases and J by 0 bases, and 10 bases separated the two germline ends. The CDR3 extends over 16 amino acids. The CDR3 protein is CASSLVGRSSGNTIYF. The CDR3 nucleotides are TGTGCCAGCAGCTTGGTAGGGCGGAGCTCTGGAAACACCATATATTTT.

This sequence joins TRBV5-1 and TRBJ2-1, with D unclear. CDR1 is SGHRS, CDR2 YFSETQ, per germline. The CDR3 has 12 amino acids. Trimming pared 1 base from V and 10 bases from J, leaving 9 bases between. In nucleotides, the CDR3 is TGCGCCAGCAGCTTGACCCAGAACGAGCAGTTCTTC. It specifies CASSLTQNEQFF. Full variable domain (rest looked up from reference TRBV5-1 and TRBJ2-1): KAGVTQTPRYLIKTRGQQVTLSCSPISGHRSVSWYQQTPGQGLQFLFEYFSETQRNKGNFPGRFSGRQFSNSRSEMNVSTLELGDSALYLCASSLTQNEQFFGPGTRLTVL.

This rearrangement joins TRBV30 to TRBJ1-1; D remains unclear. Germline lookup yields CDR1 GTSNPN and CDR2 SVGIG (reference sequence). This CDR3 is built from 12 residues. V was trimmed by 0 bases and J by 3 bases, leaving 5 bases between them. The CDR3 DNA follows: TGTGCCTGGAGTGTACTGGACACTGAAGCTTTCTTT. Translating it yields CAWSVLDTEAFF.

CDR3 protein: CASRGGIGASSYEQYF. The CDR3 bases are TGTGCCAGCAGGGGGGGAATAGGCGCGAGCTCCTACGAGCAGTACTTC. The chain couples TRBV28 to TRBJ2-7, with D possibly TRBD2 on 6 matching bases. The V gene lost 6 bases and the J gene lost 0 bases, with 18 bases spanning the gap. The germline CDR1 and CDR2 sequences are MDHEN and SYDVKM. The CDR3 spans 16 residues.

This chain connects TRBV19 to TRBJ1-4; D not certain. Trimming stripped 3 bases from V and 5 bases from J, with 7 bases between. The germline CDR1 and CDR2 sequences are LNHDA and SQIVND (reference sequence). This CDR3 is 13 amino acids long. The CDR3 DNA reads TGTGCCAGTAGTATGTCACGAAATGAAAAACTGTTTTTT. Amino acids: CASSMSRNEKLFF.

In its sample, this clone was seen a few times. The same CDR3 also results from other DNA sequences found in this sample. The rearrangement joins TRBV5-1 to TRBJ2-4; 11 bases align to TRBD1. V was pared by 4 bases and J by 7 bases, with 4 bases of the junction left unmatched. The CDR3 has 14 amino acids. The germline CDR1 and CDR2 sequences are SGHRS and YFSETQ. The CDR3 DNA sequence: TGCGCCAGCAGCCAGGGGACAGGGGGGAACATTCAGTACTTC. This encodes CASSQGTGGNIQYF.

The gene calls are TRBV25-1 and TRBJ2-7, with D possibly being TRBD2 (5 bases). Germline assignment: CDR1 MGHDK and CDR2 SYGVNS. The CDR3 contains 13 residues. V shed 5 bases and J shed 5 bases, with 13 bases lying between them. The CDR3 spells CASSLQAGDEQYF. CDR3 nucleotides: TGTGCCAGCAGTCTTCAGGCGGGTGACGAGCAGTACTTC.

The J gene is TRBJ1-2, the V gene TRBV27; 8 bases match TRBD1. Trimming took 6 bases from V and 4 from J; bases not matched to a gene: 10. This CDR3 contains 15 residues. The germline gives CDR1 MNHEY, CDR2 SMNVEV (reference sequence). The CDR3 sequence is CASRKGTGWTYGYTF. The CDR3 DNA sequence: TGTGCCAGCAGGAAGGGGACAGGATGGACCTATGGCTACACCTTC.

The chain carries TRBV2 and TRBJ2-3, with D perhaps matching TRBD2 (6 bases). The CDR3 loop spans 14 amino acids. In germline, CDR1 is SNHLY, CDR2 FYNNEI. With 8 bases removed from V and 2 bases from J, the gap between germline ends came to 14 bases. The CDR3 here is CASQPWTITDTQYF. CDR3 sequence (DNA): TGTGCCAGCCAACCCTGGACTATCACAGATACGCAGTATTTT.

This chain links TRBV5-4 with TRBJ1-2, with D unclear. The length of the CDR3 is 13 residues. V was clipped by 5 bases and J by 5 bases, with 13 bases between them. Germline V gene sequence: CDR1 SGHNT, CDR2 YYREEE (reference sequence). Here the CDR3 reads CASRGVEVYGYTF. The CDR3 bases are TGTGCCAGCAGGGGCGTAGAAGTATATGGCTACACCTTC.

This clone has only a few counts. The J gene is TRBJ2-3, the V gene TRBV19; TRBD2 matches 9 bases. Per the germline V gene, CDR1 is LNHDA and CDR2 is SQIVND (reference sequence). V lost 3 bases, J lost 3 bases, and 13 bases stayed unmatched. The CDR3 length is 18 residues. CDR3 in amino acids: CASSIETSGIGRTDTQYF. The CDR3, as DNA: TGTGCCAGTAGTATCGAGACTAGCGGTATCGGGAGGACAGATACGCAGTATTTT.

The chain's CDR3 is CASSRGTGQRGEKLFF. The CDR3 DNA follows: TGTGCCAGCAGTCGCGGGACAGGGCAGAGGGGTGAAAAACTGTTTTTT. V usage is TRBV28 and J usage is TRBJ1-4; 9 nucleotides line up with TRBD1. Germline loops: CDR1 MDHEN, CDR2 SYDVKM. V dropped 5 bases and J dropped 7; count of bases not matched to a gene: 11. CDR3 length equals 16 residues.

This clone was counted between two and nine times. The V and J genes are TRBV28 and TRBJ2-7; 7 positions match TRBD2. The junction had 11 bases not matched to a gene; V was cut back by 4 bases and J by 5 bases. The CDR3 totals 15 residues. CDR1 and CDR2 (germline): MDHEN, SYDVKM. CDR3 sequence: CASSSHAGVVDEQYF. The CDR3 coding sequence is TGTGCCAGCAGTTCCCACGCGGGAGTGGTAGACGAGCAGTACTTC. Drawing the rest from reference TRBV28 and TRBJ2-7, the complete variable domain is DVKVTQSSRYLVKRTGEKVFLECVQDMDHENMFWYRQDPGLGLRLIYFSYDVKMKEKGDIPEGYSVSREKKERFSLILESASTNQTSMYLCASSSHAGVVDEQYFGPGTRLTVT.

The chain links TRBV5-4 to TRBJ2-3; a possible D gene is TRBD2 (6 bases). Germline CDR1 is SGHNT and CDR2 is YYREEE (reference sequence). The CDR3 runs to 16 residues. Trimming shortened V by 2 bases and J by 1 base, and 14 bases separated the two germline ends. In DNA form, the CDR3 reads TGTGCCAGCAGCTTTCCCCCGGGAGTTGGCACAGATACGCAGTATTTT. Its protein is CASSFPPGVGTDTQYF.

CDR3 in DNA: TGTGCCAGTAGTAGCAGGACTAGCGGGTCCCAAGAGACCCAGTACTTC. Translation: CASSSRTSGSQETQYF. The chain recombines TRBV19 with TRBJ2-5, with 11 positions matching TRBD2. The V segment lost 4 bases and the J segment 1 base; nucleotides outside the gene matches: 5. The CDR3 consists of 16 residues. Germline V gene sequence: CDR1 LNHDA, CDR2 SQIVND (reference sequence).

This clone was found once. CDR3 nucleotides: TGTGCCAGCAGCTTATGGGGCATACAATACAATGAGCAGTTCTTC. Encoded protein: CASSLWGIQYNEQFF. The J gene is TRBJ2-1, the V gene TRBV5-8, with D perhaps matching TRBD1 (5 bases). Trimming stripped 2 bases from V and 4 bases from J, with 13 bases between. Germline-derived CDR1 and CDR2 are SGHTS and YDEGEE. The CDR3 length is 15 residues.

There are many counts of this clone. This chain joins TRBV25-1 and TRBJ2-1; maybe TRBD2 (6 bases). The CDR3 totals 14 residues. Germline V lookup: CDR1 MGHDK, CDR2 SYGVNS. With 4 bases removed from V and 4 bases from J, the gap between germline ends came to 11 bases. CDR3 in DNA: TGTGCCAGCAGTGCCTTCGGGACTTACAATGAGCAGTTCTTC. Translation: CASSAFGTYNEQFF. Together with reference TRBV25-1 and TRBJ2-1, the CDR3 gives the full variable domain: EADIYQTPRYLVIGTGKKITLECSQTMGHDKMYWYQQDPGMELHLIHYSYGVNSTEKGDLSSESTVSRIRTEHFPLTLESARPSHTSQYLCASSAFGTYNEQFFGPGTRLTVL.

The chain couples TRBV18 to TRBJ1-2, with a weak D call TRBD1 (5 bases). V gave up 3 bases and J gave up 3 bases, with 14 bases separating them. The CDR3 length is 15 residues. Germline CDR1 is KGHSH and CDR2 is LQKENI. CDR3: CASSPSLQGDYGYTF. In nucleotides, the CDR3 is TGTGCCAGCTCACCGTCTCTTCAGGGTGACTATGGCTACACCTTC. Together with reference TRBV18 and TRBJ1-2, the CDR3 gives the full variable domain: NAGVMQNPRHLVRRRGQEARLRCSPMKGHSHVYWYRQLPEEGLKFMVYLQKENIIDESGMPKERFSAEFPKEGPSILRIQQVVRGDSAAYFCASSPSLQGDYGYTFGSGTRLTVV.

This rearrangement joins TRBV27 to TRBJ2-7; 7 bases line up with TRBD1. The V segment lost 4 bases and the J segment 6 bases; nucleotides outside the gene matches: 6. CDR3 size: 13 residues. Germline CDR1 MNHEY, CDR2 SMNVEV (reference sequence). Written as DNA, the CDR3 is TGTGCCAGCAGTTGGAGACAGGGTCGCGAGCAGTACTTC. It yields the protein CASSWRQGREQYF.

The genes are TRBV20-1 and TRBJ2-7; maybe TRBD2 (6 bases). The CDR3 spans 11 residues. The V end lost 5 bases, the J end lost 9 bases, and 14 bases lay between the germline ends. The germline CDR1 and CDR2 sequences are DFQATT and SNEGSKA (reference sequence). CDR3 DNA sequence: TGCAGTGCTTACTATAGCGGAGGGCAGTACTTC. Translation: CSAYYSGGQYF.

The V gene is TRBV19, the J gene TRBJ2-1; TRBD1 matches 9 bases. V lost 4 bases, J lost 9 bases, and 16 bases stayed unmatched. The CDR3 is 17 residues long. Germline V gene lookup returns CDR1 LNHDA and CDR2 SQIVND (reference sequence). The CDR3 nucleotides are TGTGCCAGTAGTAACATAAAACAGGGGGCGCATTTGGCTGAGCAGTTCTTC. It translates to CASSNIKQGAHLAEQFF.

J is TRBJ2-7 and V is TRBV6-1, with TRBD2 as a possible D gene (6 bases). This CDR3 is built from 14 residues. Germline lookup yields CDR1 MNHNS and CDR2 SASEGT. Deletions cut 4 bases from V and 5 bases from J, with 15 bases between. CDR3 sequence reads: CASSAGWGGNEQYF. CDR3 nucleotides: TGTGCCAGCAGTGCCGGTTGGGGCGGGAACGAGCAGTACTTC.

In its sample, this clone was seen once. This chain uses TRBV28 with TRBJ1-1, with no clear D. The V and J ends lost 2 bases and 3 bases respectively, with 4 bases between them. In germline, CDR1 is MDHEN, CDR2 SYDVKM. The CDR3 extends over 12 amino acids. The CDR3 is CASSLRHTEAFF. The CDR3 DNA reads TGTGCCAGCAGTTTAAGGCACACTGAAGCTTTCTTT.

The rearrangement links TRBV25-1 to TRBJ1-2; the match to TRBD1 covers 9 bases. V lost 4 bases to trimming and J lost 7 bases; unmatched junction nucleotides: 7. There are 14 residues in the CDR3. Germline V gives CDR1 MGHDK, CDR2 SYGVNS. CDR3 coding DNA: TGTGCCAGCAGTGGACAGGGGGTGTTGGGTGGCTACACCTTC. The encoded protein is CASSGQGVLGGYTF.